A single sample is the source of the 19 T cell receptor beta chains below, sequenced in a study of regulatory T cells in long-lasting Graves disease. The time point here: newly diagnosed GD, antithyroid drugs for less than 3 months. The TCR library was made from RNA extracted from PBMCs. iRepertoire HTBI primers and Arm-PCR of CDR3 regions built TCR beta libraries. One entry per CDR3 protein, called by TCRdb with MiXCR from the multiplex PCR reads. The sample shows around 400,000 distinct CDR3 sequences, 15% of them seen only once. These sequences were also reported in another study, on T cells in Graves' hyperthyroidism and ophthalmopathy.

The starting material was peripheral blood mononuclear cells (PBMCs), obtained at new diagnosis, from a patient treated with antithyroid drugs. The receptors come from a woman between 35 and 50 years old with Graves disease.

This clonotype was found many times. The V gene is TRBV5-1, the J gene TRBJ2-3, with D maybe TRBD2 (5 bases). The germline CDR1 and CDR2 sequences are SGHRS and YFSETQ. V lost 0 bases and J 1 base, leaving 9 bases between the germline ends. The CDR3 runs to 15 residues. CDR3 amino acids: CASSLDGSGTDTQYF. DNA for the CDR3: TGCGCCAGCAGCTTGGATGGTAGCGGCACAGATACGCAGTATTTT.

The chain combines TRBV29-1 with TRBJ1-2; D gene unclear. The V end was cut by 6 bases, the J end by 4 bases, with 9 bases between. Germline-derived CDR1 and CDR2 are SQVTM and ANQGSEA. CDR3 length equals 11 residues. CDR3 loop: CSVDTTYGYTF. CDR3 in DNA: TGCAGCGTAGACACTACCTATGGCTACACCTTC.

The V and J genes are TRBV20-1 and TRBJ1-6, with 8 bases identical to TRBD1. V dropped 6 bases and J dropped 6; count of bases not matched to a gene: 7. Looked up from germline, CDR1 is DFQATT and CDR2 is SNEGSKA (reference sequence). This CDR3 is 14 amino acids long. The CDR3 is CSAHPGQANSPLHF. The CDR3 DNA follows: TGCAGTGCCCACCCGGGACAGGCTAATTCACCCCTCCACTTT.

This clonotype was seen ten or more times. The chain couples TRBV27 to TRBJ2-1; tentatively, D is TRBD1 (6 bases). Trimming shortened V by 7 bases and J by 0 bases, and 16 bases separated the two germline ends. The CDR3 has 16 residues. Germline V gene lookup returns CDR1 MNHEY and CDR2 SMNVEV (reference sequence). CDR3: CASTPLGASSYNEQFF. The DNA of the CDR3 is TGTGCCAGCACCCCGTTGGGGGCTAGCTCCTACAATGAGCAGTTCTTC.

This clonotype occurred many times. The chain employs TRBV11-2 and TRBJ2-6, with D uncertain. The CDR3 is made up of 15 amino acids. V gave up 5 bases and J gave up 0 bases, with 8 bases separating them. Per the germline V gene, CDR1 is SGHAT and CDR2 is FQNNGV. CDR3 in amino acids: CASSPAPSGANVLTF. The DNA for the CDR3 is TGTGCCAGCAGCCCTGCCCCCTCTGGGGCCAACGTCCTGACTTTC.

This clonotype has more than one count but fewer than ten. This may arise from a read error, as a much more abundant clone is one base away. The CDR3 DNA reads as TGTGCCAGCACCCCAGCCCAGCGGAGCTGCAATGAGCAGTTCTTC. This gives the protein CASTPAQRSCNEQFF. V and J are TRBV28 and TRBJ2-1; D possibly corresponds to TRBD2 (5 bases). This CDR3 has 15 residues. Trimming took off 7 bases at V and 6 bases at J, with 19 bases between the two ends. Germline CDR1 MDHEN, CDR2 SYDVKM.

Worth noting for this clonotype: This may be a read error: a much more frequent sequence differs by one nucleotide. The rearrangement uses TRBV6-1 and TRBJ2-5; D not resolved. The CDR3 has 13 residues. Deletions cut 5 bases from V and 7 bases from J, with 14 bases between. CDR1 and CDR2 (germline): MNHNS, SASEGT. The CDR3 nucleotides are TGTGCCAGCAGTCCCGATGGGGTGGGGACCCAGTACTTC. Amino acids: CASSPDGVGTQYF.

At least ten counts were recorded for this clonotype. The chain recombines TRBV12-3 or TRBV12-4 with TRBJ2-1; TRBD2 agrees at 11 bases. The CDR3 extends over 14 amino acids. Germline trimming cut 5 bases from V and 5 bases from J; bases unmatched to any gene: 2. The CDR3 reads CASSRLAGNNEQFF. CDR3 DNA sequence: TGTGCCAGCAGTCGACTAGCGGGAAACAATGAGCAGTTCTTC.

This clonotype was seen a few times. V is TRBV20-1 and J is TRBJ2-3; 8 bases are shared with TRBD2. CDR3 size: 14 residues. Looked up from germline, CDR1 is DFQATT and CDR2 is SNEGSKA (reference sequence). The J segment lost 6 bases and the V segment lost 6 bases, leaving 11 bases of the junction unmatched. The CDR3 sequence: CSAITGTSEDTQYF. CDR3 bases: TGCAGTGCCATAACCGGGACTAGTGAGGATACGCAGTATTTT.

V is TRBV20-1 and J is TRBJ2-5, with 7 nucleotides matching TRBD2. This CDR3 has 15 amino acids. Germline lookup yields CDR1 DFQATT and CDR2 SNEGSKA (reference sequence). V was pared by 2 bases and J by 5 bases, with 11 bases of the junction left unmatched. CDR3 residues: CSARSLTSVRETQYF. In DNA, the CDR3 is TGCAGTGCTAGAAGCCTAACTAGCGTTAGGGAGACCCAGTACTTC.

In this sample, this clonotype turned up many times. The chain uses TRBV28 and TRBJ2-5, with 12 bases that match TRBD2. The germline gives CDR1 MDHEN, CDR2 SYDVKM. The ends lost 5 bases at V and 6 bases at J; junction bases unmatched: 7. This CDR3 has 15 residues. CDR3 sequence reads: CASSHLTSGSQTQYF. The DNA for the CDR3 is TGTGCCAGCAGTCATCTGACTAGCGGGAGCCAGACCCAGTACTTC. The entire variable domain, with the rest obtained from reference TRBV28 and TRBJ2-5, is as follows: DVKVTQSSRYLVKRTGEKVFLECVQDMDHENMFWYRQDPGLGLRLIYFSYDVKMKEKGDIPEGYSVSREKKERFSLILESASTNQTSMYLCASSHLTSGSQTQYFGPGTRLLVL.

This clonotype was recorded at least ten times. The chain carries TRBV12-3 or TRBV12-4 and TRBJ1-2; D is possibly TRBD1 (5 bases). V gave up 6 bases and J gave up 7 bases, with 12 bases separating them. This CDR3 spans 12 amino acids. CDR3 protein: CASRDGTSGYTF. The CDR3 DNA reads TGTGCCAGCAGGGACGGGACGTCTGGCTACACCTTC.

Ten or more counts support this clonotype. The chain combines TRBV28 with TRBJ2-5; 7 bases match TRBD1. The V gene end was trimmed by 6 bases and the J gene end by 4 bases; junction bases not matched to a gene: 14. CDR1 MDHEN and CDR2 SYDVKM come from the germline V gene. The CDR3 has 16 residues. Here the CDR3 DNA reads TGTGCCAGCAGCACCTTCATGCTAAGGGGGCGAGAGACCCAGTACTTC. Translating gives CASSTFMLRGRETQYF.

This clonotype has ten or more counts. The CDR3 is CASRADRNSGNTIYF. The CDR3 DNA is TGTGCCAGCCGAGCGGACAGGAACTCTGGAAACACCATATATTTT. This chain joins TRBV12-3 or TRBV12-4 and TRBJ1-3; 7 bases align to TRBD1. The trim removed 8 bases at V and 0 bases at J, leaving 7 bases unmatched. The CDR3 extends over 15 amino acids.

There are a few counts of this clonotype. V gene TRBV9 combines with J gene TRBJ1-6; D is ambiguous. The germline V gene has CDR1 SGDLS and CDR2 YYNGEE. CDR3 length: 16 residues. The V end was cut by 4 bases, the J end by 3 bases, with 14 bases between. The CDR3 DNA reads as TGTGCCAGCAGCAGAGACAACTACCACTATAATTCACCCCTCCACTTT. This sequence encodes CASSRDNYHYNSPLHF.

About this clonotype itself: A much larger clone differs from this one at a single base, so this may be a read error. The chain links TRBV12-3 or TRBV12-4 to TRBJ1-2, with D uncertain. The CDR3 extends over 12 amino acids. The DNA of the CDR3 is TGTACCAGCAGTCCTCCTACCTATGGCTACACCTTC. This gives the protein CTSSPPTYGYTF.

This clonotype has a count of ten or more. The chain couples TRBV12-3 or TRBV12-4 to TRBJ1-2; D gene uncertain. The CDR3 length is 16 residues. V was trimmed by 2 bases and J by 4 bases, leaving 17 bases between them. The CDR3 reads CASSLSIYGRSYGYTF. CDR3 in DNA: TGTGCCAGCAGTTTATCCATTTATGGGAGGAGCTATGGCTACACCTTC.

This clonotype has a handful of counts. The chain uses TRBV6-2 or TRBV6-3 and TRBJ1-1, with D maybe TRBD1 (6 bases). V was clipped by 4 bases and J by 1 base, with 13 bases between them. Germline V gene lookup returns CDR1 MNHEY and CDR2 SVGEGT. The CDR3 sequence is 15 residues long. The CDR3 DNA reads TGTGCCAGCAGTTCGTTGGGGGGCGGGAACACTGAAGCTTTCTTT. Translated, it gives CASSSLGGGNTEAFF.

This clonotype was counted ten times or more. The rearrangement uses TRBV5-1 and TRBJ2-2; 7 nucleotides match TRBD2. CDR1 is SGHRS, CDR2 YFSETQ, per germline. The V and J ends lost 4 bases and 6 bases, in that order; junction bases with no gene match: 12. CDR3 length: 16 residues. CDR3 loop: CASSPTGEGPAGELFF. The CDR3 DNA sequence: TGCGCCAGCAGCCCCACGGGGGAGGGTCCCGCCGGGGAGCTGTTTTTT.